The rows below give T cell receptor beta chains drawn from one sample of a study of siplizumab effects on memory and regulatory T cells. What these receptors recognize is not known. This table comes from immunoSEQ multiplex PCR, and its TCRdb copy is limited to in-frame clones, with some not included. The data show around 8,000 clones, approximately 35% seen once. Sequenced input: CFSE-low (dividing) CD8+ T cells sorted from an allogeneic mixed lymphocyte reaction. These receptors were collected from a human donor in good health; the cells came from an allogeneic mixed lymphocyte reaction. CDR3s leave out the opening cysteine and the closing phenylalanine or tryptophan.

V gene	J gene	CDR3 protein
TRBV6-5	TRBJ1-1	ASSDNRGSDTEAF
TRBV9	TRBJ2-7	ASSLGTGRSYEQY
TRBV7-8	TRBJ2-7	ASSVQGPYEQY
TRBV11-2	TRBJ2-7	ASSLAVAGNYEQY
TRBV7-3	TRBJ2-5	ASSLLADETQY
TRBV5-1	TRBJ2-1	ASSLGWEQF
TRBV11-2	TRBJ1-1	ASSLGPTVNTEAF
TRBV27	TRBJ2-5	ASSLSSQETQY
TRBV4-1	TRBJ1-5	ASSRTMSGNQPQH
TRBV28	TRBJ2-1	ASEAGGPDNEQF
TRBV28	TRBJ1-2	ASSLLSNYGYT
TRBV7-6	TRBJ1-6	ASSYIQGRPLH
TRBV30	TRBJ2-6	AWTQGAGANVLT
TRBV7-3	TRBJ2-6	ASALAGYSGANVLT
TRBV4-3	TRBJ2-5	ASSQDFETSGGTRETQY
TRBV12-5	TRBJ2-7	ASGLPQRVSSYEQY
TRBV7-9	TRBJ2-7	ASTLEGLAGAEQY
TRBV5-1	TRBJ2-7	ASSPLDPSSYEQY
TRBV27	TRBJ2-1	ASAGLAGGPYNEQF
TRBV19	TRBJ2-7	ARGAGTGPYEQY
TRBV11-3	TRBJ2-1	ASSFQQSSYNEQF
TRBV10-3	TRBJ2-1	AISEFGRSSYNEQF
TRBV30	TRBJ2-2	AWSVERAGELF
TRBV6-5	TRBJ2-7	ASSYGSGPGYEQY
TRBV28	TRBJ2-7	ASSLVSGRGYEQY
TRBV27	TRBJ2-5	ASSFGVRPGQETQY
TRBV29-1	TRBJ2-7	GAPGDEQY
TRBV11-2	TRBJ1-2	ASSLEGAGGYT
TRBV6-1	TRBJ1-6	ASSIIQQGGSPLH
TRBV7-2	TRBJ2-1	ASSPTRAGSYNEQF
TRBV19	TRBJ2-1	ASRTSGLDEQF
TRBV29-1	TRBJ2-1	SARTGGNEQF
TRBV9	.	ASSVGWREGEGGEQY
TRBV6-5	TRBJ1-5	ASSYRAHQPQH
TRBV6-1	TRBJ1-1	ASSPPLLREAF